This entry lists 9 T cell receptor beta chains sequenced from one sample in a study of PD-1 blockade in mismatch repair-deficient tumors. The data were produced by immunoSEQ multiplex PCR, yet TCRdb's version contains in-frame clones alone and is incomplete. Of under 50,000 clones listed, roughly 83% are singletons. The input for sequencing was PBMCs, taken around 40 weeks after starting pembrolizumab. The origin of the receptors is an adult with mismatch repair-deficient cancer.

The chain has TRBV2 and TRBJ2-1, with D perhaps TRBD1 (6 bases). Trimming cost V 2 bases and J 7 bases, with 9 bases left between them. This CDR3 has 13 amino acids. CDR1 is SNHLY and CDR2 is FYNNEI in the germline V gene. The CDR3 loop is CASSETRGNEQFF. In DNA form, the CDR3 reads TGTGCCAGCAGTGAAACCAGGGGAAATGAGCAGTTCTTC. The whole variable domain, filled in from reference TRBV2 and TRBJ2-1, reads EPEVTQTPSHQVTQMGQEVILRCVPISNHLYFYWYRQILGQKVEFLVSFYNNEISEKSEIFDDQFSVERPDGSNFTLKIRSTKLEDSAMYFCASSETRGNEQFFGPGTRLTVL.

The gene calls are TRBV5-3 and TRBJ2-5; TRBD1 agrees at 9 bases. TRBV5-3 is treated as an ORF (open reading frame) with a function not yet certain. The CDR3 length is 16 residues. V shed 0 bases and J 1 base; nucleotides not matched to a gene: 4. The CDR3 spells CARSLGGQGFQETQYF. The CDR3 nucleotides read TGTGCCAGAAGCTTGGGGGGACAGGGATTCCAAGAGACCCAGTACTTC.

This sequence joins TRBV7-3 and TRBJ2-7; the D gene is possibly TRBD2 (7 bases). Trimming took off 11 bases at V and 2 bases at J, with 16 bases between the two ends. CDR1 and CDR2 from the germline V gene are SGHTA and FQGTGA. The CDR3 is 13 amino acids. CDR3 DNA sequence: TGTGCCGGGGGGGCCGCAGGGGCCTACGAGCAGTACTTC. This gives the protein CAGGAAGAYEQYF.

The chain's CDR3 is CASSLQGWISYEQYF. The DNA for the CDR3 is TGCGCCAGCAGCCTACAGGGGTGGATATCCTACGAGCAGTACTTC. The rearrangement joins TRBV5-1 to TRBJ2-7; 7 nucleotides match TRBD1. The CDR3 totals 15 residues. V shed 4 bases, J shed 1 base, and the junction held 8 bases outside the gene matches. Germline V gene sequence: CDR1 SGHRS, CDR2 YFSETQ.

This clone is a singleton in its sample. The CDR3 DNA follows: TGTGCCAGCAGTGACCGCGGGGGAGCGAACACTGAAGCTTTCTTT. Encoded protein: CASSDRGGANTEAFF. This chain links TRBV25-1 with TRBJ1-1; weak D call: TRBD1 (5 bases). The CDR3 has 15 residues. V lost 3 bases to trimming and J lost 1 base, with 12 bases between them. CDR1 and CDR2 from the germline V gene are MGHDK and SYGVNS.

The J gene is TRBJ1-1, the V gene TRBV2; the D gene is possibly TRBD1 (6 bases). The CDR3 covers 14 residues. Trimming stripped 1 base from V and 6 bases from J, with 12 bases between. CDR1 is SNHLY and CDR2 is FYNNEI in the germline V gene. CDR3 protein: CASSEVRGNPEAFF. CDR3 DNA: TGTGCCAGCAGTGAAGTCAGGGGCAACCCTGAAGCTTTCTTT. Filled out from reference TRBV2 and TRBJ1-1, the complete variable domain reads EPEVTQTPSHQVTQMGQEVILRCVPISNHLYFYWYRQILGQKVEFLVSFYNNEISEKSEIFDDQFSVERPDGSNFTLKIRSTKLEDSAMYFCASSEVRGNPEAFFGQGTRLTVV.

CDR3 protein: CASSLGESLELFF. The CDR3 region has the DNA TGTGCCAGCAGCTTAGGGGAGTCGCTGGAGCTGTTTTTT. V is TRBV7-3 and J is TRBJ2-2; tentative D call: TRBD2 (5 bases). CDR1 SGHTA and CDR2 FQGTGA come from the germline V gene. The CDR3 covers 13 residues. V lost 2 bases, J lost 10 bases, and 11 bases lay in between.

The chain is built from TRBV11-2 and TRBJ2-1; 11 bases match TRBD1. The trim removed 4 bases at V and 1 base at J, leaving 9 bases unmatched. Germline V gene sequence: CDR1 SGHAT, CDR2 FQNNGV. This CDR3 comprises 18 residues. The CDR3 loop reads CASSSRTGQGASYNEQFF. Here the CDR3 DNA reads TGTGCCAGCAGCTCGAGAACAGGACAGGGGGCATCCTACAATGAGCAGTTCTTC.

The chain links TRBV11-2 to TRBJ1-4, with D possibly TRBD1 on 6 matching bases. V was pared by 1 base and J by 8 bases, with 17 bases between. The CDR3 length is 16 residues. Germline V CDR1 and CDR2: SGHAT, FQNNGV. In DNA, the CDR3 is TGTGCCAGCAGCTTAGCGGTGAACATTCAGGGGGAAAAACTGTTTTTT. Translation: CASSLAVNIQGEKLFF.